The rows below give T cell receptor beta chains drawn from one sample of a study of CD4+ T cells in melanoma. Profiled with immunoSEQ multiplex PCR; TCRdb holds only in-frame clones, not every one. Here the sample spans about 140,000 clones, around 90% being singletons. These receptor sequences come from a human donor with melanoma. Both conserved end residues are part of each CDR3. A D gene is named only where the DNA matches it firmly. Clone size, where shown, is once, few, many, or a class for clones that have expanded.

NA	NA	TRBJ1-6	TRBV6-5	TGTGCCAGCAGTTACGGGTCCAACCGGAATTCACCCCTCCACTTT	CASSYGSNRNSPLHF
NA	NA	TRBJ2-7	TRBV7-9	TGTGCCAGCAGCTTAGGAGGGGTCAGGGGTGACGAGCAGTACTTC	CASSLGGVRGDEQYF
NA	TRBD2	TRBJ2-5	TRBV30	TGTGCCTGGAGTGTAATTAGCGGGGGGGAGACCCAGTACTTC	CAWSVISGGETQYF
NA	NA	TRBJ2-7	TRBV2	TGTGCCAGCAGTGTGGATTACTACGAGCAGTACTTC	CASSVDYYEQYF
NA	TRBD2	TRBJ2-2	TRBV6-1	TGTGCCAGCAGCAAGGGACTAGCCAACACCGGGGAGCTGTTTTTT	CASSKGLANTGELFF
NA	NA	TRBJ1-3	TRBV6-1	TGTGCCAGCAGTAGACAAGTCTCTGGAAACACCATATATTTT	CASSRQVSGNTIYF
NA	NA	TRBJ1-2	TRBV6-5	TGTGCCAGCACCAAAAGCGGACAGTCGGATGGCTACACCTTC	CASTKSGQSDGYTF
NA	NA	TRBJ2-6	TRBV19	TGTGCCAGTAGTATGCAGCTGCGTGGGGCCAACGTCCTGACTTTC	CASSMQLRGANVLTF
NA	NA	TRBJ2-3	TRBV30	TGTGCCCTTGCTGGTCGGCGCACAGATACGCAGTATTTT	CALAGRRTDTQYF
NA	NA	TRBJ2-3	TRBV2	TGTGCCAGCAGCCTGTCCCGGGGCCCCATCTCGCAGTATTTT	CASSLSRGPISQYF
NA	TRBD1	TRBJ1-1	TRBV2	TGTGCCAGCAGTGTAGAGGGGGCAATGGGCACTGAAGCTTTCTTT	CASSVEGAMGTEAFF
NA	NA	TRBJ2-6	TRBV5-1	TGCGCCAGCAGCGACGGGTACAGCTCTGGGGCCAACGTCCTGACTTTC	CASSDGYSSGANVLTF
NA	TRBD1	TRBJ2-2	TRBV6-4	TGTGCCAGCAGTGATCCCGCAGGGGGTACCGGGGAGCTGTTTTTT	CASSDPAGGTGELFF
NA	NA	TRBJ1-1	TRBV5-4	TGTGCCAGCAGTGTGGTACAGGCAGGGATGAACACTGAAGCTTTCTTT	CASSVVQAGMNTEAFF
once	TRBD1	TRBJ1-2	TRBV10-1	TGCGCCAGCTCCGGGACAGGTTACCTCTATGGCTACACCTTC	CASSGTGYLYGYTF
NA	NA	TRBJ1-1	TRBV6-5	TGTGCCAGCAGTTACTCTTCTGGGCCTGAAGCTTTCTTT	CASSYSSGPEAFF
NA	NA	TRBJ2-2	TRBV6-5	TGTGCCAGCGGTTCCAGGGGTACCGGGGAGCTGTTTTTT	CASGSRGTGELFF
NA	NA	TRBJ1-6	TRBV14	TGTGCCAGCAGCCTGTACGCAGGAACAGCGTCTTCACCCCTCCACTTT	CASSLYAGTASSPLHF
NA	NA	TRBJ2-1	TRBV7-8	TGTGCCAGCAGCTTAGTACCGGGGAACTACAATGAGCAGTTCTTC	CASSLVPGNYNEQFF
NA	NA	TRBJ2-5	TRBV30	TGTGCCTGGAGTGTAACGGCCCTCGGAAGGGAGACCCAGTACTTC	CAWSVTALGRETQYF
NA	TRBD1	TRBJ2-3	TRBV19	TGTGCCAGTACCTTACAGGGGGGTAGGCCGGATACGCAGTATTTT	CASTLQGGRPDTQYF
NA	NA	TRBJ2-1	TRBV10-3	TGTGCCATCAGTGAGTTCGGGACCCAAAGCAACAATGAGCAGTTCTTC	CAISEFGTQSNNEQFF
NA	TRBD1	TRBJ1-1	TRBV6-5	TGTGCCAGCAGGACAGGGGGGATCCCTGAAGCTTTCTTT	CASRTGGIPEAFF
NA	NA	TRBJ1-3	TRBV7-3	TGTGCCAGCAGAAATGAGGTAAACACCATATATTTT	CASRNEVNTIYF
NA	NA	TRBJ2-3	TRBV2	TGTGCCAGCACATTAGGGTTGGCGGGAACGCAGTATTTT	CASTLGLAGTQYF
NA	NA	TRBJ2-1	TRBV10-2	TGCGCCAGCACGAGCTCCGGGACGGAGAATGAGCAGTTCTTC	CASTSSGTENEQFF
NA	NA	TRBJ2-4	TRBV7-2	TGTGCCAGCAGCCCAGTAGGCCCCGGGACGGAAAACATTCAGTACTTC	CASSPVGPGTENIQYF
NA	NA	TRBJ2-3	TRBV11-2	TGTGCCAGCGCCCCCCCGGGAGCGGGCATCACAGATACGCAGTATTTT	CASAPPGAGITDTQYF
NA	TRBD2	TRBJ2-5	TRBV10-3	TGTGCCATCAGTGAGGGACTAGCGGGGGGGCCAGGGGCCGCGGAGACCCAGTACTTC	CAISEGLAGGPGAAETQYF
NA	NA	TRBJ2-3	TRBV5-1	TGCGCCAGCAGCTTGGGGACCCCATCGGGAGATACGCAGTATTTT	CASSLGTPSGDTQYF
NA	TRBD2	TRBJ2-5	TRBV5-1	TGCGCCAGCAGCTTCGGGAGGACAGAGACCCAGTACTTC	CASSFGRTETQYF
NA	TRBD2	TRBJ2-3	TRBV7-6	TGTGCCAGCAGCATAGGACTAGCGGGGCAAGATACGCAGTATTTT	CASSIGLAGQDTQYF
NA	TRBD1	TRBJ2-1	TRBV7-3	TGTGCCAGCAGCTTAACCCTCAGGGGGCAGCATGAGCAGTTCTTC	CASSLTLRGQHEQFF
NA	NA	TRBJ1-1	TRBV10-3	TGTGCCATCAGTGAACGAGTCGGGAAGAATCTAGCTTTCTTT	CAISERVGKNLAFF
NA	TRBD1	TRBJ2-2	TRBV5-4	TGTGCCAGCAGTCAACAGGGGTTCACGGCCGGGGAGCTGTTTTTT	CASSQQGFTAGELFF
NA	TRBD2	TRBJ2-7	TRBV6-1	TGTGCCAGCTCTAGCGGGGGGAGCTCCTACGAGCAGTACTTC	CASSSGGSSYEQYF
once	NA	TRBJ1-5	TRBV5-6	TGTGCCAGCAGCTCCCTACAGGGTAATCAGCCCCAGCATTTT	CASSSLQGNQPQHF
NA	NA	TRBJ2-5	TRBV6-6	TGTGCCAGCAGTTATTCTTCACCGGGGGAGACCCAGTACTTC	CASSYSSPGETQYF
few	NA	TRBJ1-1	TRBV6-5	TGTGCCAGCAGTTACAATGGGCAGAACACTGAAGCTTTCTTT	CASSYNGQNTEAFF
NA	NA	TRBJ1-1	TRBV6-5	TGTGCCAGCAATGACAGGAACACTGAAGCTTTCTTT	CASNDRNTEAFF
NA	TRBD2	TRBJ2-1	TRBV30	TGTGCCTGGAGTGCCCCTGTACTAGCGGGGGGCCTCTTCGATGAGCAGTTCTTC	CAWSAPVLAGGLFDEQFF
few	NA	TRBJ1-1	TRBV11-2	TGTGCCAGCAGCTTTGGGTCCAAGTCTGAAGCTTTCTTT	CASSFGSKSEAFF
few	NA	TRBJ2-1	TRBV9	TGTGCCAGCACCAAGGGCCCCGGCTACAATGAGCAGTTCTTC	CASTKGPGYNEQFF
NA	NA	TRBJ1-1	TRBV27	TGTGCCAGCAGACCAGGACGATGGAACACTGAAGCTTTCTTT	CASRPGRWNTEAFF
NA	TRBD2	TRBJ2-5	TRBV6-5	TGTGCCAGCAGTTATTTAGCGGGGGGTCAGAAGACCCAGTACTTC	CASSYLAGGQKTQYF
NA	NA	TRBJ1-6	TRBV7-8	TGTGCCAGCAGGCCGTCAAGCTCCTATAATTCACCCCTCCACTTT	CASRPSSSYNSPLHF
NA	TRBD1	TRBJ2-5	TRBV15	TGTGCCACCAGCAGAGATCGACCTTCAGGGGGCTTAGAGACCCAGTACTTC	CATSRDRPSGGLETQYF
NA	NA	TRBJ1-2	TRBV5-8	TGTGCCAGCAGTTTGACCGGGACGGACTATGGCTACACCTTC	CASSLTGTDYGYTF
NA	NA	TRBJ1-5	TRBV4-1	TGCGCCAGCAGCCAAGTATTCGGGCTACTAATCAATCAGCCCCAGCATTTT	CASSQVFGLLINQPQHF
NA	NA	TRBJ1-2	TRBV6-6	TGTGCCAGCAGACCCGGGACATCAGGTGGCTACACCTTC	CASRPGTSGGYTF
NA	TRBD1	TRBJ1-1	TRBV4-1	TGCGCCAGCAGCCAAGACAAGGGGGCCGGGACTGAAGCTTTCTTT	CASSQDKGAGTEAFF
NA	NA	TRBJ2-7	TRBV2	TGTGCCAGCAGTGTCGGCGGTTACGAGCAGTACTTC	CASSVGGYEQYF
NA	NA	TRBJ1-1	TRBV9	TGTGCCAGCAGCCCGACCCTAGGGGGCACTGAAGCTTTCTTT	CASSPTLGGTEAFF
NA	NA	TRBJ2-5	TRBV7-9	TGTGCCAGCAGCCCCGACACCTCTAAAGAGACCCAGTACTTC	CASSPDTSKETQYF
NA	NA	TRBJ2-5	TRBV29-1	TGCAGCGTTGCTTCTCGGGGAGTGAGGGAGACCCAGTACTTC	CSVASRGVRETQYF
NA	TRBD1	TRBJ2-7	TRBV5-1	TGCGCCAGCAGCTTGACGACAGGGGGGGACGAGCAGTACTTC	CASSLTTGGDEQYF
NA	TRBD2	TRBJ2-5	TRBV5-4	TGTGCCAGCAGCTTGGAGCGGGGGCAACAAGAGACCCAGTACTTC	CASSLERGQQETQYF
NA	NA	TRBJ2-7	TRBV27	TGTGCCAGCAGTACCCGGGACCGCTTGGGTTACGAGCAGTACTTC	CASSTRDRLGYEQYF